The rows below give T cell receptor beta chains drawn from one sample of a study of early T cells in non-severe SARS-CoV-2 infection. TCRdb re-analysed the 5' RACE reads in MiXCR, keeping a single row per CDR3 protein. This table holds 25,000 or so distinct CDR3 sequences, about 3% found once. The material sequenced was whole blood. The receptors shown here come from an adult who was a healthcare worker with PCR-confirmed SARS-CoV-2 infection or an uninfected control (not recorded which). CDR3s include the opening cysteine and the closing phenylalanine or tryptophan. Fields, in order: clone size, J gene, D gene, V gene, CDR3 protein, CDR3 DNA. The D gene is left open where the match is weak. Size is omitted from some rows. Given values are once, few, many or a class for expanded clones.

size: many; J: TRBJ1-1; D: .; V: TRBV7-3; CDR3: CASSLNAGANTEAFF; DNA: TGTGCCAGCAGCTTAAATGCAGGGGCGAACACTGAAGCTTTCTTT
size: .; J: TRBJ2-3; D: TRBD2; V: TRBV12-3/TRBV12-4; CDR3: CASRFSGGASDTQYF; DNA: TGTGCCAGCAGATTTAGCGGGGGGGCCTCAGATACGCAGTATTTT
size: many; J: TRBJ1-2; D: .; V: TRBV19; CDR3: CASSKAIVGYYGYTF; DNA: TGTGCCAGTAGTAAAGCTATCGTGGGCTACTATGGCTACACCTTC
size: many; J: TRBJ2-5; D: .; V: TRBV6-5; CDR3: CASREVAGGETQYF; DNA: TGTGCCAGCAGGGAGGTGGCTGGGGGAGAGACCCAGTACTTC
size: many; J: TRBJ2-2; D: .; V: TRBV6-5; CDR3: CASSGGTQGPGELFF; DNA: TGTGCCAGCAGTGGGGGGACTCAAGGCCCCGGGGAGCTGTTTTTT
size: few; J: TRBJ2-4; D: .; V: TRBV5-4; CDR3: CASSLTGSRLAKNIQYF; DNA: TGTGCCAGCAGCTTGACGGGGTCGAGACTAGCCAAAAACATTCAGTACTTC
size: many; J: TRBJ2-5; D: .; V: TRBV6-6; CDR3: CASGARDGETQYF; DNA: TGTGCCAGCGGGGCGAGGGACGGAGAGACCCAGTACTTC
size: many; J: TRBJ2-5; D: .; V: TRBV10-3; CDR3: CAISKAGEETQYF; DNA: TGTGCCATCAGCAAAGCTGGGGAAGAGACCCAGTACTTC
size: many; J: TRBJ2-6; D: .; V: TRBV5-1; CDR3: CASSLAGSGANVLTF; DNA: TGCGCCAGCAGCTTGGCCGGCTCTGGGGCCAACGTCCTGACTTTC
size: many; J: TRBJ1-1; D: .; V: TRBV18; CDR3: CASSPPEGFEAFF; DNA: TGTGCCAGCTCACCACCGGAGGGGTTTGAAGCTTTCTTT
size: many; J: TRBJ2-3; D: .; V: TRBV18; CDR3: CASSPRAEDTQYF; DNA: TGTGCCAGCTCACCACGGGCGGAGGATACGCAGTATTTT
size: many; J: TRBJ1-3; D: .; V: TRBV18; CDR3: CASSPSGDSGNTIYF; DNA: TGTGCCAGCTCACCATCAGGGGACTCTGGAAACACCATATATTTT
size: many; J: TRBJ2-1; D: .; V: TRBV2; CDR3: CASSGPYLNNEQFF; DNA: TGTGCCAGCAGTGGCCCCTACCTAAACAATGAGCAGTTCTTC
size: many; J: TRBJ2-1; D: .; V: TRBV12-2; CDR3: CARTGTQSYNEQFF; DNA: TGTGCACGTACCGGGACTCAATCCTACAATGAGCAGTTCTTC
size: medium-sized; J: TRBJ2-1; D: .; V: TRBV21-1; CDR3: CASSKELSLNNEQFF; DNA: TGTGCCAGCAGCAAAGAATTAAGCCTAAACAATGAGCAGTTCTTC
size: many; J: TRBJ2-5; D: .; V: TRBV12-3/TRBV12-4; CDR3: CASSFVIQETQYF; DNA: TGTGCCAGCAGTTTTGTGATCCAAGAGACCCAGTACTTC
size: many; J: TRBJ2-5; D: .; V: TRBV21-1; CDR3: CASSKGFRNQETQYF; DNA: TGTGCCAGCAGCAAAGGGTTCCGGAACCAAGAGACCCAGTACTTC
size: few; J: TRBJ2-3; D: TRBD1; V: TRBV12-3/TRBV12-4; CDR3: CASSLGQSSTDTQYF; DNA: TGTGCCAGCAGTTTGGGACAGAGTAGCACAGATACGCAGTATTTT
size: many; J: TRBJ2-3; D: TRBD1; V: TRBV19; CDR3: CASQPLGQGAGDTQYF; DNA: TGTGCCAGTCAACCTCTGGGACAGGGGGCGGGAGATACGCAGTATTTT
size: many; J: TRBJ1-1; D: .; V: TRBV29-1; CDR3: CSVVSSTEAFF; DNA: TGCAGCGTTGTATCCAGCACTGAAGCTTTCTTT
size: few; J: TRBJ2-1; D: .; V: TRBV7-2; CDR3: CASSLDRGVRFF; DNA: TGTGCCAGCAGCTTAGATCGGGGCGTTCGGTTCTTC
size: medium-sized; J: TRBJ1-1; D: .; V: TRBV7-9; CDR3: CASSWDDALNTEAFF; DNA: TGTGCCAGCAGCTGGGACGATGCATTGAACACTGAAGCTTTCTTT
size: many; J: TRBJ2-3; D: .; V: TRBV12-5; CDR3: CASGRTGIDTQYF; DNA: TGTGCTAGTGGCCGTACAGGGATAGATACGCAGTATTTT
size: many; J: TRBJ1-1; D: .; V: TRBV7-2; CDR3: CASSLYTGAGSAAFF; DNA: TGTGCCAGCAGCTTATATACCGGAGCTGGTTCGGCCGCTTTCTTT
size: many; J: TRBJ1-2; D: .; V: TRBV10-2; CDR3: CASSESRAYGYTF; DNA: TGCGCCAGCAGTGAGTCCCGGGCCTATGGCTACACCTTC
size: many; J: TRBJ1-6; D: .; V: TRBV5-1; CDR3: CASSLGSGYRSPLHF; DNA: TGCGCCAGCAGCTTGGGGTCAGGGTATCGTTCACCCCTCCACTTT
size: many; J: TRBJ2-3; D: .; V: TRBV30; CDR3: CAWSVRMTEDTQYF; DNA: TGTGCCTGGAGTGTACGTATGACAGAAGATACGCAGTATTTT
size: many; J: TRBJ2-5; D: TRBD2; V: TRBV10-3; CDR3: CAIRAGVQETQYF; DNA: TGTGCCATCAGGGCGGGGGTGCAAGAGACCCAGTACTTC
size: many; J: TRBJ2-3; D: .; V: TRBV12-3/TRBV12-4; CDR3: CASSSDFTDTQYF; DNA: TGTGCCAGCAGTAGCGACTTCACAGATACGCAGTATTTT
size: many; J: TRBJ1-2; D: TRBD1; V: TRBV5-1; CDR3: CARKGGNYGYTF; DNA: TGCGCCAGAAAAGGGGGCAACTATGGCTACACCTTC
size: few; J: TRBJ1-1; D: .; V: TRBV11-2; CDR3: CASSLGTENTEAFF; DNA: TGTGCCAGCAGCTTAGGGACTGAGAACACTGAAGCTTTCTTT
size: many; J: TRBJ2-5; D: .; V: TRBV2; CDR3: CASRGRNTQETQYF; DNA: TGTGCCAGCCGCGGCAGGAACACTCAAGAGACCCAGTACTTC
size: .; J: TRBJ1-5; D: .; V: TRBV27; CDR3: CASSSPGPNQPQHF; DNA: TGTGCCAGCAGTTCTCCGGGACCAAATCAGCCCCAGCATTTT
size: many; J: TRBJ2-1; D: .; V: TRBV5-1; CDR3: CASSLEAGTYNEQFF; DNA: TGCGCCAGCAGCTTGGAGGCAGGGACGTACAATGAGCAGTTCTTC
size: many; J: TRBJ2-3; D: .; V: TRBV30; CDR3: CAWSRLVEADTQYF; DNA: TGTGCCTGGAGTCGTTTGGTAGAGGCAGATACGCAGTATTTT
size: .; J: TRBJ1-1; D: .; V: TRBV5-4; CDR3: CASRTAVMNTEAFF; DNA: TGTGCCAGCAGGACAGCAGTAATGAACACTGAAGCTTTCTTT
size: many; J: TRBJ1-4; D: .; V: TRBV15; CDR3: CATSRDLVGAGANEKLFF; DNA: TGTGCCACCAGCAGAGATCTCGTTGGGGCAGGGGCTAATGAAAAACTGTTTTTT
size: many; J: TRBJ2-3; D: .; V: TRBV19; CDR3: CASSIDKKYTQYF; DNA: TGTGCCAGTAGTATAGACAAGAAATATACGCAGTATTTT
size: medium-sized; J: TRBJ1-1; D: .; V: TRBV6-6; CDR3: CASSYGEGSGNTEAFF; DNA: TGTGCCAGCAGTTACGGGGAGGGTTCGGGGAACACTGAAGCTTTCTTT
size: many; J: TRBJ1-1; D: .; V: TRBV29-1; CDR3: CSVAGTTSGAFF; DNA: TGCAGCGTTGCGGGGACAACCTCAGGGGCTTTCTTT
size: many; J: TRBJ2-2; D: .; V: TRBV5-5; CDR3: CASSTNTGELFF; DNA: TGTGCCAGCAGCACAAACACCGGGGAGCTGTTTTTT
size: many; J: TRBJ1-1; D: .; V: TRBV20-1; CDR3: CSARPPRAGTEAFF; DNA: TGCAGTGCTAGACCCCCTAGGGCGGGCACTGAAGCTTTCTTT
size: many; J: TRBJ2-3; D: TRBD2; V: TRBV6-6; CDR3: CASSRGGGVTSTDTQYF; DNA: TGTGCCAGCAGTAGGGGCGGGGGGGTAACTAGCACAGATACGCAGTATTTT
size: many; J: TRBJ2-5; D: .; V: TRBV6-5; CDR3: CASSWYLGQETQYF; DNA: TGTGCCAGCAGTTGGTACCTCGGCCAAGAGACCCAGTACTTC
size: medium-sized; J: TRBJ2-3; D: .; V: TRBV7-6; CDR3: CASSLSGSRTDTQYF; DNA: TGTGCCAGCAGCTTAAGTGGGAGTCGAACAGATACGCAGTATTTT